The 31 T cell receptor beta chains below were found in one sample sequenced in a study of human T cells and chemical hapten exposure. TCRdb called the RACE reads again in MiXCR, with one record for every CDR3 protein. The sample lists 84,000 or so distinct CDR3 sequences; roughly a tenth were seen once. Noted time point: patch test 2, 6 weeks after DPC sensitization. The treatment denotes: therapeutic diphenylcyclopropenone sensitization with weekly scalp DPC. The sequencing used whole blood, collected in connection with sensitization to the hapten diphenylcyclopropenone (DPC). The receptors were sampled from a woman aged 30 to 39 with alopecia areata. Some clones in this sample may be carry-over from other donors' samples.

This clonotype was counted ten times or more. The chain has TRBV6-6 and TRBJ1-1; maybe TRBD1 (5 bases). Germline V gene sequence: CDR1 MNHNY, CDR2 SVGAGI (reference sequence). V shed 6 bases and J shed 6 bases, with 14 bases lying between them. The CDR3 consists of 13 residues. CDR3 sequence (DNA): TGTGCCAGCAGCCCCTCAGGGTTTGCTGAAGCTTTCTTT. Its protein is CASSPSGFAEAFF.

The chain recombines TRBV28 with TRBJ2-5, with unresolved D. V dropped 5 bases and J dropped 4 bases, with 11 bases sitting between them. CDR1 is MDHEN and CDR2 is SYDVKM in the germline V gene. The CDR3 is 13 residues long. Here the CDR3 reads CASSTKWGETQYF. The CDR3 DNA reads as TGTGCCAGCAGTACCAAGTGGGGAGAGACCCAGTACTTC.

This clonotype has at least ten counts. V and J are TRBV28 and TRBJ1-6, with D perhaps matching TRBD1 (5 bases). The CDR3 spans 12 residues. Germline lookup yields CDR1 MDHEN and CDR2 SYDVKM. V was cut by 7 bases and J by 13 bases, with 14 bases left in between. The CDR3 bases are TGTGCCAGCACCGCGGACATCAGCCCCCTCCACTTT. Translated, it gives CASTADISPLHF. The variable domain in full, completed from reference TRBV28 and TRBJ1-6, reads DVKVTQSSRYLVKRTGEKVFLECVQDMDHENMFWYRQDPGLGLRLIYFSYDVKMKEKGDIPEGYSVSREKKERFSLILESASTNQTSMYLCASTADISPLHFGNGTRLTVT.

This clonotype has at least ten counts. CDR3 region: CASSLGLAGAYNEQFF. Written as DNA, the CDR3 is TGTGCCAGCAGTCTAGGACTAGCGGGAGCTTACAATGAGCAGTTCTTC. The chain carries TRBV3-1 and TRBJ2-1; 13 nucleotides align to TRBD2. CDR1 LGHDT and CDR2 YNNKEL come from the germline V gene (reference sequence). This CDR3 has 16 amino acids. V shed 6 bases and J 4 bases; nucleotides not matched to a gene: 6.

In its sample, this clonotype was seen once. The chain couples TRBV29-1 to TRBJ2-3, with TRBD2 identical over 10 bases. This CDR3 has 14 residues. CDR1 and CDR2 (germline): SQVTM, ANQGSEA. J gave up 4 bases and V 7 bases, and 8 bases lay outside the gene matches. The CDR3 sequence: CSGRASGGPDTQYF. CDR3 nucleotides: TGCAGCGGCCGGGCTAGCGGGGGACCAGATACGCAGTATTTT.

The V call is TRBV14, the J call TRBJ2-5; TRBD1 or TRBD2 may be the D gene (6 bases each). CDR1 is SGHDN and CDR2 is FVKESK in the germline V gene. Between the trimmed V and J ends, which lost 1 base and 4 bases, there was a span of 13 bases. This CDR3 region has 15 residues. This CDR3 reads CASSQVWGAGETQYF. As DNA, the CDR3 is TGTGCCAGCAGCCAAGTGTGGGGGGCAGGAGAGACCCAGTACTTC.

This clonotype was seen at least ten times. The genes are TRBV29-1 and TRBJ2-1, with D unclear. The CDR3 contains 17 residues. V was clipped by 3 bases and J by 0 bases, with 18 bases between them. CDR1 SQVTM and CDR2 ANQGSEA come from the germline V gene. DNA for the CDR3: TGCAGCGTTGATGGGAAGCCCCGGGTAAGCTCCTACAATGAGCAGTTCTTC. This gives the protein CSVDGKPRVSSYNEQFF.

This clonotype appeared many times. The CDR3 DNA sequence: TGTGCCAGCTCACCACCGGGGCAGGGGTGGCAGCCCCAGCATTTT. This encodes CASSPPGQGWQPQHF. The chain has TRBV18 and TRBJ1-5, with a tentative D call TRBD1 (6 bases). Between the trimmed V and J ends, which lost 0 bases and 7 bases, there was a span of 13 bases. CDR1 is KGHSH, CDR2 LQKENI, per germline. The CDR3 length is 15 residues. Filled out from reference TRBV18 and TRBJ1-5, the complete variable domain reads NAGVMQNPRHLVRRRGQEARLRCSPMKGHSHVYWYRQLPEEGLKFMVYLQKENIIDESGMPKERFSAEFPKEGPSILRIQQVVRGDSAAYFCASSPPGQGWQPQHFGDGTRLSIL.

The chain employs TRBV19 and TRBJ2-1; D is ambiguous. With 1 base removed from V and 4 bases from J, the gap between germline ends came to 14 bases. CDR3 size: 16 residues. Germline loops: CDR1 LNHDA, CDR2 SQIVND (reference sequence). The DNA for the CDR3 is TGTGCCAGTAGTATAGGCGACACTGGAATATACAATGAGCAGTTCTTC. Protein product: CASSIGDTGIYNEQFF.

This clonotype has at least ten counts. V usage is TRBV9 and J usage is TRBJ2-7; 11 nucleotides agree with TRBD2. The CDR3 totals 18 residues. Germline V gives CDR1 SGDLS, CDR2 YYNGEE. V shed 0 bases and J 1 base; nucleotides not matched to a gene: 9. This chain's CDR3 is CASSVGISGRAGSYEQYF. CDR3 bases: TGTGCCAGCAGCGTAGGAATTAGCGGGAGGGCGGGGTCCTACGAGCAGTACTTC.

This clonotype was observed many times. The V and J genes are TRBV7-9 and TRBJ1-2; D may be TRBD1 (5 bases). V was cut by 5 bases and J by 4 bases, with 11 bases left in between. CDR1 SEHNR and CDR2 FQNEAQ come from the germline V gene (reference sequence). The CDR3 contains 13 residues. The CDR3 protein is CASSLRDFYGYTF. CDR3 coding DNA: TGTGCCAGCAGCCTCCGGGACTTCTATGGCTACACCTTC. Combining the CDR3 with reference TRBV7-9 and TRBJ1-2 gives the whole variable domain DTGVSQNPRHKITKRGQNVTFRCDPISEHNRLYWYRQTLGQGPEFLTYFQNEAQLEKSRLLSDRFSAERPKGSFSTLEIQRTEQGDSAMYLCASSLRDFYGYTFGSGTRLTVV.

The sample holds a few counts of this clonotype. The gene calls are TRBV29-1 and TRBJ1-1, with 7 nucleotides matching TRBD1. V dropped 3 bases and J dropped 4; count of bases not matched to a gene: 11. From germline, CDR1 is SQVTM and CDR2 ANQGSEA. The CDR3 runs 15 residues. In nucleotides, the CDR3 is TGCAGCGTTGACCCGACAGGGCTCCCTATCACTGAAGCTTTCTTT. Protein product: CSVDPTGLPITEAFF.

This clonotype showed up many times. The rearrangement links TRBV18 to TRBJ1-2; D unclear. Germline V gene data show CDR1 as KGHSH and CDR2 as LQKENI. There are 14 residues in the CDR3. Trimming cost V 3 bases and J 2 bases, with 10 bases left between them. The CDR3 reads CASSPPGGNYGYTF. The CDR3 coding sequence is TGTGCCAGCTCACCCCCCGGCGGAAACTATGGCTACACCTTC.

This clonotype has ten or more counts. The chain joins TRBV18 to TRBJ2-5; D not resolved. Germline V lookup: CDR1 KGHSH, CDR2 LQKENI. The V end was cut by 2 bases, the J end by 0 bases, with 4 bases between. The CDR3 is 13 residues long. CDR3 in DNA: TGTGCCAGCTCACCAAGGAACCAAGAGACCCAGTACTTC. This gives the protein CASSPRNQETQYF.

The rearrangement joins TRBV28 to TRBJ2-7; 7 bases match TRBD1. The V segment lost 5 bases and the J segment 2 bases; nucleotides outside the gene matches: 9. Looked up from germline, CDR1 is MDHEN and CDR2 is SYDVKM. The CDR3 sequence is 15 residues long. The CDR3 here is CASSLPYGTAYEQYF. The DNA of the CDR3 is TGTGCCAGCAGTCTCCCCTACGGGACAGCCTACGAGCAGTACTTC.

In this sample, this clonotype turned up many times. The rearrangement joins TRBV20-1 to TRBJ2-3; D is possibly TRBD2 (5 bases). The CDR3 consists of 15 residues. The V gene's germline CDR1 is DFQATT and CDR2 SNEGSKA (reference sequence). V lost 6 bases to trimming and J lost 0 bases, with 16 bases between them. The CDR3: CSAQQRVTSTDTQYF. Here the CDR3 DNA reads TGCAGTGCCCAACAGAGGGTAACTAGCACAGATACGCAGTATTTT.

In its sample, this clonotype was seen a few times. The chain uses TRBV27 and TRBJ1-1; 8 bases map to TRBD1. This CDR3 is 16 amino acids long. V shed 3 bases and J 4 bases; nucleotides not matched to a gene: 10. Germline V gene data show CDR1 as MNHEY and CDR2 as SMNVEV (reference sequence). The CDR3 bases are TGTGCCAGCAGTTTTAGAACAGGGGGAGGGGGCACTGAAGCTTTCTTT. It translates to CASSFRTGGGGTEAFF.

The J gene is TRBJ2-3, the V gene TRBV7-2, with a possible D match to TRBD2 (6 bases). CDR3 length: 13 residues. V was clipped by 5 bases and J by 3 bases, with 9 bases between them. The germline V gene has CDR1 SGHTA and CDR2 FQGNSA. The CDR3 sequence is CASSTGTTDTQYF. DNA of the CDR3: TGTGCCAGCAGCACCGGGACTACAGATACGCAGTATTTT.

The chain has TRBV15 and TRBJ1-3; D unresolved. Deletions cut 4 bases from V and 4 bases from J, with 5 bases between. CDR1 LNHNV and CDR2 YYDKDF come from the germline V gene (reference sequence). The CDR3 extends over 12 amino acids. DNA of the CDR3: TGTGCCACCAGCACCCAAGGAAACACCATATATTTT. This gives the protein CATSTQGNTIYF.

This clonotype was counted ten times or more. The chain is built from TRBV12-3 or TRBV12-4 and TRBJ2-5; D is possibly TRBD1 (5 bases). V was pared by 3 bases and J by 1 base, with 6 bases between. The CDR3 has 13 amino acids. In DNA, the CDR3 is TGTGCCAGCAGTTTCGACAGCCAAGAGACCCAGTACTTC. Encoded protein: CASSFDSQETQYF.

Turning to this clonotype: A much larger clonotype is one base distant, so this may be a read error. This sequence joins TRBV11-2 and TRBJ1-1; D is ambiguous. From germline, CDR1 is SGHAT and CDR2 FQNNGV. Between the trimmed V and J ends, which lost 6 bases and 1 base, there was a span of 12 bases. There are 14 residues in the CDR3. CDR3 in amino acids: CASSLSPGNTEAFF. The CDR3 DNA reads TGTGCCAGCAGTTTGTCCCCGGGGAACACTGAAGCTTTCTTT.

This clonotype was counted ten times or more. The chain is built from TRBV28 and TRBJ1-2; unclear D gene. Germline V gene lookup returns CDR1 MDHEN and CDR2 SYDVKM. The ends were cut back, 4 bases at V and 2 bases at J, with 5 bases in the middle. The CDR3 runs 12 residues. CDR3 in DNA: TGTGCCAGCAGTTGGGCAAACTATGGCTACACCTTC. Translating gives CASSWANYGYTF.

There are many counts of this clonotype. The rearrangement joins TRBV12-3 or TRBV12-4 to TRBJ1-2; unclear D gene. This CDR3 spans 14 amino acids. V lost 2 bases to trimming and J lost 8 bases, with 15 bases between them. The CDR3 region has the DNA TGTGCCAGCAGTTTACCGCGTTACGACCTAGGCTACACCTTC. It is translated as CASSLPRYDLGYTF.

Ten or more counts support this clonotype. V and J are TRBV10-3 and TRBJ1-1; D gene unclear. Between the trimmed V and J ends, which lost 1 base and 1 base, there was a span of 4 bases. Germline V gene sequence: CDR1 ENHRY, CDR2 SYGVKD. CDR3 length: 13 residues. The CDR3 here is CAISEYPNTEAFF. CDR3 nucleotide sequence: TGTGCCATCAGTGAGTACCCGAACACTGAAGCTTTCTTT.

The CDR3 loop is CSVGMFLAGGEDEQFF. The DNA of the CDR3 is TGCAGCGTCGGGATGTTCCTAGCGGGAGGGGAGGATGAGCAGTTCTTC. J is TRBJ2-1 and V is TRBV29-1, with 12 bases fitting TRBD2. The CDR3 has 16 amino acids. The germline V gene has CDR1 SQVTM and CDR2 ANQGSEA. After removal of 6 bases from V and 8 bases from J, the junction contained 14 bases not matched to a gene.

The rearrangement joins TRBV12-3 or TRBV12-4 to TRBJ1-2; possibly TRBD1 for D (5 bases). Deletions cut 6 bases from V and 3 bases from J, with 11 bases between. CDR3 length: 13 amino acids. CDR3 DNA sequence: TGTGCCAGCAGACCCGGGACCCACTATGGCTACACCTTC. It translates to CASRPGTHYGYTF.

This clonotype was found many times. The CDR3 DNA reads TGTGCCCCGGGGAGCGAGCAGTACTTC. Protein sequence: CAPGSEQYF. This chain connects TRBV24-1 to TRBJ2-7, with D perhaps TRBD2 (5 bases). The CDR3 runs to 9 residues. Trimming removed 12 bases from V and 6 bases from J, with 8 bases in between. The V gene's germline CDR1 is KGHDR and CDR2 SFDVKD.

In this sample, this clonotype turned up many times. The chain combines TRBV29-1 with TRBJ2-1; 8 nucleotides line up with TRBD1. Germline assignment: CDR1 SQVTM and CDR2 ANQGSEA. Germline trimming cut 7 bases from V and 8 bases from J; bases unmatched to any gene: 7. The CDR3 loop spans 12 amino acids. The chain's CDR3 is CSGRQGSHEQFF. The CDR3 nucleotides read TGCAGCGGACGACAGGGGTCCCATGAGCAGTTCTTC.

This clonotype has at least ten counts. V and J are TRBV24-1 and TRBJ2-3; 10 nucleotides line up with TRBD1. CDR3 length: 14 amino acids. V lost 8 bases to trimming and J lost 3 bases; unmatched junction nucleotides: 4. Germline V gene data show CDR1 as KGHDR and CDR2 as SFDVKD. CDR3 region: CATKTGQGTDTQYF. DNA of the CDR3: TGTGCCACCAAAACGGGACAGGGGACAGATACGCAGTATTTT.

This clonotype has more than one count but fewer than ten. The gene calls are TRBV29-1 and TRBJ2-2; D perhaps matches TRBD2 (6 bases). V was clipped by 0 bases and J by 2 bases, with 10 bases between them. This CDR3 comprises 15 residues. Germline V gene data show CDR1 as SQVTM and CDR2 as ANQGSEA. CDR3 nucleotides: TGCAGCGTTGAAGAGGAGGGGTATAACACCGGGGAGCTGTTTTTT. Protein product: CSVEEEGYNTGELFF.

This clonotype was seen at least ten times. The chain combines TRBV15 with TRBJ2-3, with TRBD2 matching 11 bases. This CDR3 region has 18 residues. The ends lost 5 bases at V and 3 bases at J; junction bases unmatched: 13. CDR1 LNHNV and CDR2 YYDKDF come from the germline V gene (reference sequence). The CDR3 loop is CATSGPGTSGFLTDTQYF. CDR3 coding DNA: TGTGCCACCAGCGGTCCCGGGACTAGCGGTTTTTTGACAGATACGCAGTATTTT.